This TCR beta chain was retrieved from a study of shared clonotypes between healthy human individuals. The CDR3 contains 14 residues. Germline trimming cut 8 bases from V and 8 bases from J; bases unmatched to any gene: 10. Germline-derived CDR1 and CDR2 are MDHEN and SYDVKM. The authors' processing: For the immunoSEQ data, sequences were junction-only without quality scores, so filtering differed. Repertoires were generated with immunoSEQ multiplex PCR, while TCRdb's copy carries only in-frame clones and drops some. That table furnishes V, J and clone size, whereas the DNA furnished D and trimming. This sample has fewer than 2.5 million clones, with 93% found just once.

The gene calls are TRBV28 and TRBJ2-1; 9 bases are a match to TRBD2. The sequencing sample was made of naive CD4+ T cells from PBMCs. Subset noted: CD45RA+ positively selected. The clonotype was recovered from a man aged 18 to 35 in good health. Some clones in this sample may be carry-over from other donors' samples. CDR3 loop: CASHLAGIRDEQFF. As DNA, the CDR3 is TGTGCCAGCCATCTAGCGGGAATCCGCGATGAGCAGTTCTTC.